Each of the 22 T cell receptor beta chains below was sequenced from the same sample in a study of read filtering for tumor transcriptome and immune sequencing. From around 0.4 ug of RNA, a library with molecular barcoded alpha/delta and beta/gamma adaptors was made. TCRdb re-called the reads with MiXCR, one entry per CDR3 protein. The repertoire consists of roughly 35,000 distinct CDR3 sequences, with roughly an eighth occurring once and the leading ten covering about 39%. Specimen: a population of CD138-negative cells sorted from bone marrow. These receptors all stem from a donor aged 40 or older with multiple myeloma.

This clonotype came up many times. CDR3 DNA: TGCAGGGCGAGGGACAGCAAGTATGAAAAACTGTTTTTT. As protein: CRARDSKYEKLFF. The chain is built from TRBV20-1 and TRBJ1-4, with TRBD1 matching over 7 bases. Germline-derived CDR1 and CDR2 are DFQATT and SNEGSKA (reference sequence). The CDR3 runs 13 residues.

With respect to this clonotype: With a much larger clone just one base away, this may be a read error. This chain joins TRBV7-9 and TRBJ1-1, with 10 bases lining up with TRBD1. V was clipped by 4 bases and J by 6 bases; unmatched bases: 8. This CDR3 has 15 residues. Per germline, CDR1 SEHNR and CDR2 FQNEAQ (reference sequence). This CDR3 reads CASSSDRGDRPEAFF. The CDR3 nucleotides read TGTGCCAGCAGCTCGGACAGGGGGGATAGGCCTGAAGCTTTCTTT.

This clonotype was seen many times. The J gene is TRBJ2-1, the V gene TRBV20-1; D not certain. CDR1 DFQATT and CDR2 SNEGSKA come from the germline V gene (reference sequence). Trimming left V 6 bases short and J 3 bases short, with 6 bases between. The length of the CDR3 is 11 residues. In nucleotides, the CDR3 is TGCAGTGCCGACCACTACAATGAGCAGTTCTTC. Encoded protein: CSADHYNEQFF.

There are a few counts of this clonotype. This clone may be a read error of a much larger clone one base away. This chain uses TRBV7-8 with TRBJ2-7, with 9 bases aligning to TRBD1. The CDR3 is 15 amino acids. CDR1 and CDR2 (germline): SGHVS, FQNEAQ. In DNA form, the CDR3 reads TGTGCCGGCAGCTTAGACGGGACAGGGAATTACGAGCAGTACTTC. Translated: CAGSLDGTGNYEQYF.

Remarks on this clonotype: This may arise from a read error, as a much more abundant clone is one base away. This chain connects TRBV27 to TRBJ1-2, with TRBD1 identical over 11 bases. CDR3 length: 18 residues. After removal of 3 bases from V and 5 bases from J, the junction contained 14 bases not matched to a gene. Per the germline V gene, CDR1 is MNHEY and CDR2 is SMNVEV (reference sequence). The CDR3 sequence: CASSFRSLRGQGAYGYTF. DNA of the CDR3: TGTGCCAGCAGTTTTCGATCTCTCCGTGGACAGGGGGCGTATGGCTACACCTTC.

This clonotype appeared many times. The chain uses TRBV6-1 and TRBJ1-4, with D unclear. Germline V gene data show CDR1 as MNHNS and CDR2 as SASEGT. The CDR3 runs 16 residues. The V end was cut by 9 bases, the J end by 8 bases, with 25 bases between. DNA for the CDR3: TGTGCCAGTCACGACCGGTCACGTAGCGGTAACGAAAAACTGTTTTTT. Protein sequence: CASHDRSRSGNEKLFF.

This clonotype came up many times. Here the CDR3 DNA reads TGCAGTGCGATCGGGGACAGTTTAGCGGTTAACTACAATGAGCAGTTCTTC. It translates to CSAIGDSLAVNYNEQFF. This chain links TRBV20-1 with TRBJ2-1; a possible D gene is TRBD1 (7 bases). Germline V CDR1 and CDR2: DFQATT, SNEGSKA (reference sequence). Deletions cut 6 bases from V and 3 bases from J, with 24 bases between. The CDR3 covers 17 residues.

This clonotype was seen ten or more times. CDR3 DNA sequence: TGCGCCAGCGGAGAGGGGACTACCTACGAGCAGTACTTC. Its translation: CASGEGTTYEQYF. V usage is TRBV5-1 and J usage is TRBJ2-7; 7 bases are a match to TRBD2. The CDR3 is 13 residues long. CDR1 is SGHRS and CDR2 is YFSETQ in the germline V gene. V trimming: 7 bases; J trimming: 2 bases; junction bases outside the gene matches: 6.

This clonotype occurred many times. The chain joins TRBV30 to TRBJ1-1; D may be TRBD1 (5 bases). The germline gives CDR1 GTSNPN, CDR2 SVGIG (reference sequence). V was trimmed by 1 base and J by 4 bases, leaving 13 bases between them. The CDR3 is 14 residues long. CDR3 DNA: TGTGCCTGGAGTGCAGGGATGGAAGGCACTGAAGCTTTCTTT. This translates into CAWSAGMEGTEAFF.

The rearrangement joins TRBV9 to TRBJ2-5; 7 positions agree with TRBD1. After removal of 4 bases from V and 1 base from J, the junction contained 19 bases not matched to a gene. CDR3 size: 19 residues. Per germline, CDR1 SGDLS and CDR2 YYNGEE. CDR3 protein: CASSPNLETPGQPQETQYF. CDR3 nucleotides: TGTGCCAGCAGCCCTAATCTGGAAACCCCGGGACAGCCCCAAGAGACCCAGTACTTC.

At least ten counts were recorded for this clonotype. The rearrangement links TRBV3-1 to TRBJ2-1, with TRBD2 matching over 10 bases. V dropped 1 base and J dropped 6; count of bases not matched to a gene: 6. The CDR3 consists of 16 residues. Germline CDR1 and CDR2: LGHDT and YNNKEL (reference sequence). CDR3 residues: CASSQVGSGRLNEQFF. The CDR3, as DNA: TGTGCCAGCAGCCAAGTAGGTAGCGGGAGGCTCAATGAGCAGTTCTTC.

The rearrangement uses TRBV7-9 and TRBJ2-7; D is undetermined. Trimming left V 3 bases short and J 0 bases short, with 12 bases between. The CDR3 spans 15 residues. Germline CDR1 and CDR2: SEHNR and FQNEAQ (reference sequence). In nucleotides, the CDR3 is TGTGCCAGCAGCTTTCCTCCGACGGTCTCCTACGAGCAGTACTTC. Its translation: CASSFPPTVSYEQYF.

Many counts were recorded for this clonotype. The V call is TRBV12-3 or TRBV12-4, the J call TRBJ2-4, with 11 bases that match TRBD2. This CDR3 contains 18 residues. With V trimmed by 5 bases and J by 1 base, 10 bases remained unmatched. DNA of the CDR3: TGTGCCAGCAGTACAAACGGACTAGCGGGTTCGGCCAAAAACATTCAGTACTTC. Translation: CASSTNGLAGSAKNIQYF.

This sequence joins TRBV5-5 and TRBJ2-1; tentatively, D is TRBD1 or TRBD2 (6 bases each). Germline V gene sequence: CDR1 SGHKS, CDR2 YYEKEE (reference sequence). The V end was cut by 7 bases, the J end by 5 bases, with 10 bases between. The CDR3 spans 12 residues. CDR3 in amino acids: CASGGLDNEQFF. In DNA form, the CDR3 reads TGTGCCAGCGGGGGGCTGGACAATGAGCAGTTCTTC.

This clonotype was counted only a few times. This sequence joins TRBV20-1 and TRBJ1-6; the D is unclear. The CDR3 extends over 16 amino acids. The ends were cut back, 0 bases at V and 1 base at J, with 10 bases in the middle. CDR1 and CDR2 (germline): DFQATT, SNEGSKA (reference sequence). In DNA form, the CDR3 reads TGCAGTGCTAGAGATGGGTCTAGGTCCTATAATTCACCCCTCCACTTT. Amino acid sequence: CSARDGSRSYNSPLHF.

This clonotype was observed at least ten times. V gene TRBV2 combines with J gene TRBJ1-5, with D uncertain. V lost 8 bases and J lost 2, with 13 bases in between. Per germline, CDR1 SNHLY and CDR2 FYNNEI. This CDR3 is 14 amino acids long. This CDR3 reads CASSPYSGNQPQHF. The CDR3 DNA sequence: TGTGCCAGCTCCCCCTATTCGGGCAATCAGCCCCAGCATTTT.

There are many counts of this clonotype. The V call is TRBV18, the J call TRBJ2-7; 7 bases are shared with TRBD1. In germline, CDR1 is KGHSH, CDR2 LQKENI. Trimming took 3 bases from V and 7 from J; bases not matched to a gene: 15. CDR3 length equals 16 residues. The CDR3 is CASSPFRTGEIGEQYF. DNA of the CDR3: TGTGCCAGCTCACCCTTCCGGACAGGAGAAATTGGGGAGCAGTACTTC.

This clonotype has a count of ten or more. The rearrangement joins TRBV12-3 or TRBV12-4 to TRBJ2-5; no definite D call. The CDR3 is made up of 11 amino acids. The V and J ends lost 5 bases and 7 bases respectively, with 8 bases between them. The CDR3 loop reads CASSISGTQYF. The CDR3 coding sequence is TGTGCCAGCAGTATTAGTGGGACCCAGTACTTC.

Details on this clonotype: A far larger clone is only one base removed, so a read error is likely. V usage is TRBV7-8 and J usage is TRBJ2-2; 7 bases are a match to TRBD2. Germline CDR1 and CDR2: SGHVS and FQNEAQ. This CDR3 has 14 residues. Trimming removed 2 bases from V and 5 bases from J; junction bases left unmatched: 2. The CDR3 DNA sequence: TGTGCCAGCAGCTTAAACGGGGGGACCGGGGAGCTGTTTTTT. Translated, it gives CASSLNGGTGELFF.

Worth noting for this clonotype: At one of its ends the junction is not consistent with the germline gene, which may arise from a read error. This chain links TRBV28 with TRBJ2-2; tentatively, D is TRBD1 (6 bases). The CDR3 contains 16 residues. Germline V gene lookup returns CDR1 MDHEN and CDR2 SYDVKM. The CDR3 nucleotides are TGTGCCAGCAGCACGACAGGAAGCGGTCTGGCCGGGGAGCTGCTTTTT. Its protein is CASSTTGSGLAGELLF. Drawing the rest from reference TRBV28 and TRBJ2-2, the complete variable domain is DVKVTQSSRYLVKRTGEKVFLECVQDMDHENMFWYRQDPGLGLRLIYFSYDVKMKEKGDIPEGYSVSREKKERFSLILESASTNQTSMYLCASSTTGSGLAGELLFGEGSRLTVL.

The sample holds a few counts of this clonotype. The rearrangement joins TRBV12-3 or TRBV12-4 to TRBJ2-2; 8 bases fit TRBD1. V shed 5 bases and J 1 base; nucleotides not matched to a gene: 9. The CDR3 runs 17 residues. The CDR3 loop is CASSATWGTGNTGELFF. Here the CDR3 DNA reads TGTGCCAGCAGTGCTACTTGGGGGACAGGGAACACCGGGGAGCTGTTTTTT.

This clonotype was counted at least ten times. The chain couples TRBV29-1 to TRBJ2-1; possibly TRBD1 for D (6 bases). Germline CDR1 reads SQVTM; CDR2 reads ANQGSEA. This CDR3 is 14 amino acids long. The V end lost 7 bases, the J end lost 7 bases, and 20 bases lay between the germline ends. The CDR3 DNA reads TGCAGCGGGGGACAACGGGGATATGGTAATGAGCAGTTCTTC. This encodes CSGGQRGYGNEQFF.